The 10 T cell receptor beta chains below were found in one sample sequenced in a study of OX40 agonist ivuxolimab in advanced cancers. The repertoire was sequenced with immunoSEQ multiplex PCR; TCRdb's copy has only in-frame clones and lacks some. Of tens of thousands of clones in the sample, around 84% were seen once. Sequencing used CD4+ or CD8+ T cells sorted from blood, obtained in a trial of the OX40 agonist ivuxolimab. These receptor sequences come from an adult with an advanced solid tumor such as melanoma, head and neck, liver or kidney cancer.

This sequence joins TRBV19 and TRBJ1-5; D is undetermined. Per the germline V gene, CDR1 is LNHDA and CDR2 is SQIVND (reference sequence). Trimming cost V 3 bases and J 4 bases, with 4 bases left between them. The CDR3 sequence is 12 residues long. CDR3 bases: TGTGCCAGTAGTATGGTTAATCAGCCCCAGCATTTT. It specifies CASSMVNQPQHF.

This clone was counted once. The chain combines TRBV6-1 with TRBJ1-2; 9 nucleotides agree with TRBD1. CDR1 is MNHNS and CDR2 is SASEGT in the germline V gene. With V trimmed by 6 bases and J by 6 bases, 8 bases remained unmatched. CDR3 length equals 14 residues. This chain's CDR3 is CASSARDRVDGYTF. The CDR3 DNA sequence: TGTGCCAGCAGCGCCCGGGACAGGGTCGATGGCTACACCTTC.

The rearrangement links TRBV12-5 to TRBJ1-5, with 7 bases aligning to TRBD1. Germline V gene sequence: CDR1 LGHNT, CDR2 FRNRAP. The CDR3 covers 13 residues. V was clipped by 8 bases and J by 4 bases; unmatched bases: 5. CDR3 amino acids: CASLDRDNQPQHF. The CDR3 DNA follows: TGTGCTAGTCTAGACAGGGATAATCAGCCCCAGCATTTT.

This clone was observed once. J is TRBJ2-5 and V is TRBV5-8, with 8 bases fitting TRBD2. This CDR3 spans 16 amino acids. Trimming at V came to 2 bases and at J to 3 bases, leaving 9 bases not matched to a gene. The germline V gene encodes CDR1 SGHTS and CDR2 YDEGEE. CDR3 DNA: TGTGCCAGCAGCTTACCAGCGGGGGCATGGGAAGAGACCCAGTACTTC. This encodes CASSLPAGAWEETQYF.

The chain couples TRBV6-1 to TRBJ1-2, with a possible D match to TRBD1 (5 bases). The length of the CDR3 is 15 residues. CDR1 and CDR2 (germline): MNHNS, SASEGT. Trimming took 10 bases from V and 8 from J, leaving 26 bases between them. CDR3 nucleotides: TGTGCCACCACGTACTTCGGGGGGACCGAGGACGGCTACACCTTC. This translates into CATTYFGGTEDGYTF.

The CDR3 DNA follows: TGTGCCGGTGGCACAGATACGCAGTATTTT. Translation: CAGGTDTQYF. This rearrangement joins TRBV30 to TRBJ2-3; no clear D gene. The CDR3 is made up of 10 amino acids. CDR1 is GTSNPN and CDR2 is SVGIG in the germline V gene (reference sequence). V dropped 8 bases and J dropped 1 base, with 4 bases sitting between them. Looking up the rest from reference TRBV30 and TRBJ2-3 gives the full variable domain: SQTIHQWPATLVQPVGSPLSLECTVEGTSNPNLYWYRQAAGRGLQLLFYSVGIGQISSEVPQNLSASRPQDRQFILSSKKLLLSDSGFYLCAGGTDTQYFGPGTRLTVL.

The chain combines TRBV6-6 with TRBJ1-2; D ambiguous. The CDR3 has 11 residues. Germline V CDR1 and CDR2: MNHNY, SVGAGI (reference sequence). The germline V and J ends were trimmed by 5 bases and 8 bases, with 9 bases remaining between them. This CDR3 reads CASSHIGGYTF. The DNA for the CDR3 is TGTGCCAGCAGTCATATAGGCGGCTACACCTTC.

CDR3: CASSSPQGQFVVGANVLTF. The DNA for the CDR3 is TGTGCCAGCAGCTCCCCCCAAGGACAGTTCGTCGTTGGGGCCAACGTCCTGACTTTC. This chain connects TRBV7-6 to TRBJ2-6; D might be TRBD1 (6 bases). This CDR3 contains 19 residues. Germline CDR1 and CDR2: SGHVS and FNYEAQ. The V gene lost 4 bases and the J gene lost 3 bases, with 22 bases spanning the gap.

V and J are TRBV11-3 and TRBJ1-1; D is undetermined. Trimming pared 0 bases from V and 11 bases from J, leaving 13 bases between. Germline-derived CDR1 and CDR2 are SGHNT and YENEEA. The CDR3 has 13 residues. DNA for the CDR3: TGTGCCAGCAGCTTAGACCTGAAAAGTGGGGCTTTCTTT. Amino acids: CASSLDLKSGAFF.

The J gene is TRBJ2-7, the V gene TRBV27; 10 bases line up with TRBD2. Germline CDR1 MNHEY, CDR2 SMNVEV (reference sequence). The V segment lost 9 bases and the J segment 1 base; nucleotides outside the gene matches: 6. This CDR3 spans 14 amino acids. CDR3 region: CARLLAGESYEQYF. As DNA, the CDR3 is TGTGCCAGACTTCTAGCGGGAGAATCCTACGAGCAGTACTTC.